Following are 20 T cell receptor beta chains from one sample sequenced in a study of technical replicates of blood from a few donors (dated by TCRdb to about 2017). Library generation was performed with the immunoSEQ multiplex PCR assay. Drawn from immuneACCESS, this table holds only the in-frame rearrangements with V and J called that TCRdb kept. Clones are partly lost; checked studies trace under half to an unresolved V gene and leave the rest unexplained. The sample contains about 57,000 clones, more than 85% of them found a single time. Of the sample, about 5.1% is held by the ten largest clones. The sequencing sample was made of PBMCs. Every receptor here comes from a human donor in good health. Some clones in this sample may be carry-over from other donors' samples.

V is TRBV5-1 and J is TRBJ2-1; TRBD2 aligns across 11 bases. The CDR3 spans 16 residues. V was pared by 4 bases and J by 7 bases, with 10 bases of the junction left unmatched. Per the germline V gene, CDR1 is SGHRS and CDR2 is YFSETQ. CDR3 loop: CASSGTSGITTNEQFF. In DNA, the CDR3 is TGCGCCAGCAGCGGGACTAGCGGAATTACTACAAATGAGCAGTTCTTC. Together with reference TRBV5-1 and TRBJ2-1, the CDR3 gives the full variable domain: KAGVTQTPRYLIKTRGQQVTLSCSPISGHRSVSWYQQTPGQGLQFLFEYFSETQRNKGNFPGRFSGRQFSNSRSEMNVSTLELGDSALYLCASSGTSGITTNEQFFGPGTRLTVL.

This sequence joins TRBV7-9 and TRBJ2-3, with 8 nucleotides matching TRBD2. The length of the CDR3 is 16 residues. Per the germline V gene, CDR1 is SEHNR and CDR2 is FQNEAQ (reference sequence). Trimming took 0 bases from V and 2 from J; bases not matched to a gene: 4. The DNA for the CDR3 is TGTGCCAGCAGCTTAGCCCCACTAGCGGACACAGATACGCAGTATTTT. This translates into CASSLAPLADTDTQYF. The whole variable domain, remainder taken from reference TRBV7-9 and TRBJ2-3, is DTGVSQNPRHKITKRGQNVTFRCDPISEHNRLYWYRQTLGQGPEFLTYFQNEAQLEKSRLLSDRFSAERPKGSFSTLEIQRTEQGDSAMYLCASSLAPLADTDTQYFGPGTRLTVL.

For the CDR3, the DNA is TGCGCCAGCAGCTTGCAGAATGAAAAACTGTTTTTT. Protein sequence: CASSLQNEKLFF. J is TRBJ1-4 and V is TRBV5-1; D is unclear. The germline V and J ends were trimmed by 1 base and 5 bases, with 3 bases remaining between them. This CDR3 has 12 amino acids. Germline-derived CDR1 and CDR2 are SGHRS and YFSETQ.

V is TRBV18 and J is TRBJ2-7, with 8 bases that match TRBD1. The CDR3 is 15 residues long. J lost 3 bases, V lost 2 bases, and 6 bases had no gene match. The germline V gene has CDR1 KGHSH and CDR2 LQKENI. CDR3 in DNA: TGTGCCAGCTCACCAGGACAGGGATATCACTACGAGCAGTACTTC. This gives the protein CASSPGQGYHYEQYF.

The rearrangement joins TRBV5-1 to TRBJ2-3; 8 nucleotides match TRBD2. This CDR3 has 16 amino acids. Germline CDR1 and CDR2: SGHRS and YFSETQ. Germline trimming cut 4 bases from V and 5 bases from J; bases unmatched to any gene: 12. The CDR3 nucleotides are TGCGCCAGCAGCCGGGAGGGAGCGGGGCGTCAAGATACGCAGTATTTT. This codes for CASSREGAGRQDTQYF.

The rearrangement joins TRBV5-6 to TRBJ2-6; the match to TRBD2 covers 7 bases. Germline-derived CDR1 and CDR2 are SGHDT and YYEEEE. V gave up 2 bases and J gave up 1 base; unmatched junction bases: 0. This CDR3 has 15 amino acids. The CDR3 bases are TGTGCCAGCAGCTTCGGGGGGTCTGGGGCCAACGTCCTGACTTTC. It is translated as CASSFGGSGANVLTF. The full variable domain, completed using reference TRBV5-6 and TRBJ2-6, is DAGVTQSPTHLIKTRGQQVTLRCSPKSGHDTVSWYQQALGQGPQFIFQYYEEEERQRGNFPDRFSGHQFPNYSSELNVNALLLGDSALYLCASSFGGSGANVLTFGAGSRLTVL.

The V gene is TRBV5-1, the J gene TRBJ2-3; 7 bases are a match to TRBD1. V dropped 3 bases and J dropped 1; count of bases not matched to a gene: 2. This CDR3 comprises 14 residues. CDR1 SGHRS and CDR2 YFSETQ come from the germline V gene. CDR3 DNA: TGCGCCAGCAGCTCCGGGACAGGCACAGATACGCAGTATTTT. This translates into CASSSGTGTDTQYF.

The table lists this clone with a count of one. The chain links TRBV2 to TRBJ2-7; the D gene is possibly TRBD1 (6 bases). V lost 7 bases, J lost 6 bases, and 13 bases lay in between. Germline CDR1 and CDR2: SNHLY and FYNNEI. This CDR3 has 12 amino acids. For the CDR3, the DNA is TGTGCCAGCAATATACGAGGGGGCGAGCAGTACTTC. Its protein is CASNIRGGEQYF.

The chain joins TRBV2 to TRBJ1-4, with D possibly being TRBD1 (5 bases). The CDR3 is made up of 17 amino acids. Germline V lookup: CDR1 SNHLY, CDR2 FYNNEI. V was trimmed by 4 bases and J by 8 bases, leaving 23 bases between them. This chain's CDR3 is CASSVSGSSGGDEKLFF. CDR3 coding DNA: TGTGCCAGCAGTGTTTCGGGCTCTTCCGGGGGTGACGAAAAACTGTTTTTT.

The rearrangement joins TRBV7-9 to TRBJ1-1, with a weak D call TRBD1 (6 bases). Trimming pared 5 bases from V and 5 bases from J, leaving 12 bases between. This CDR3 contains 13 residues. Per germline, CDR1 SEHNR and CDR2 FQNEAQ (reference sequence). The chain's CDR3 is CASSLKGETEAFF. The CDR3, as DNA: TGTGCCAGCAGCCTGAAGGGGGAGACTGAAGCTTTCTTT.

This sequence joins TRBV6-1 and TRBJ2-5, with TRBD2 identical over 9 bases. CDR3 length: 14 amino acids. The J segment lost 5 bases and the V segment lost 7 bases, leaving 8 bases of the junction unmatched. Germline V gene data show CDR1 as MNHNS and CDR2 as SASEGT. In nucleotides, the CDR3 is TGTGCCAGCATGACTAGCGGTCGCGGGGAGACCCAGTACTTC. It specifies CASMTSGRGETQYF.

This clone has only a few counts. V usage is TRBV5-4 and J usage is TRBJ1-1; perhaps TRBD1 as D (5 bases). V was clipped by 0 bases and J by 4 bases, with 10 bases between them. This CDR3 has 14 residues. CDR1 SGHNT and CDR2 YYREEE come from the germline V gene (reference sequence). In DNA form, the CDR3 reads TGTGCCAGCAGCTTGGATCGGGGGATCACTGAAGCTTTCTTT. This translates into CASSLDRGITEAFF.

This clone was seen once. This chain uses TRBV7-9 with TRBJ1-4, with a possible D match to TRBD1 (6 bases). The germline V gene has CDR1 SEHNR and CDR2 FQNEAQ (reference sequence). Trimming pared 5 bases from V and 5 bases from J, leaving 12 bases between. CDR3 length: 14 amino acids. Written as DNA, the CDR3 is TGTGCCAGCAGCCTCCTAGGGGGAAATGAAAAACTGTTTTTT. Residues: CASSLLGGNEKLFF.

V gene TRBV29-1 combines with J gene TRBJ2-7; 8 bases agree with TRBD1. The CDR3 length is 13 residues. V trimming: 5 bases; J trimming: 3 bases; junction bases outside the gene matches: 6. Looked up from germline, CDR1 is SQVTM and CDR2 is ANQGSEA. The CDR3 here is CSVSGQGVYEQYF. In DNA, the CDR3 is TGCAGCGTTTCCGGACAGGGCGTCTACGAGCAGTACTTC.

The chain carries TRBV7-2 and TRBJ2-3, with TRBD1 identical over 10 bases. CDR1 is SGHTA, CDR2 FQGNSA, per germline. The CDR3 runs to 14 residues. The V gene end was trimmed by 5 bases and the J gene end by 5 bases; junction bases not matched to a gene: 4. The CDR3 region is CASSPDRGRDTQYF. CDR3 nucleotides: TGTGCCAGCAGCCCAGACAGGGGGCGAGATACGCAGTATTTT.

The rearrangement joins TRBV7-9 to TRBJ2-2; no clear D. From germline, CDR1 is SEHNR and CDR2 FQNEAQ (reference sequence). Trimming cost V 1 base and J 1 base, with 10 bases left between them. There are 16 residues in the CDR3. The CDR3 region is CASSLGVAGNTGELFF. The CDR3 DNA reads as TGTGCCAGCAGCTTAGGAGTCGCAGGGAACACCGGGGAGCTGTTTTTT.

CDR3 region: CASSLFERGGPETQYF. The CDR3 DNA reads as TGTGCCAGCAGCTTGTTTGAGCGGGGGGGCCCAGAGACCCAGTACTTC. This chain joins TRBV5-4 and TRBJ2-5; 10 bases match TRBD2. Germline-derived CDR1 and CDR2 are SGHNT and YYREEE (reference sequence). J gave up 4 bases and V 1 base, and 7 bases lay outside the gene matches. The CDR3 has 16 residues.

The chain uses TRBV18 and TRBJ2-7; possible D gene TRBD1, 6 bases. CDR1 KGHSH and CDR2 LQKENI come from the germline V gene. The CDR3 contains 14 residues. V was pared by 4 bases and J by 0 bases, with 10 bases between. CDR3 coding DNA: TGTGCCAGCTCACTCAACAGGGACTCCTACGAGCAGTACTTC. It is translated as CASSLNRDSYEQYF.

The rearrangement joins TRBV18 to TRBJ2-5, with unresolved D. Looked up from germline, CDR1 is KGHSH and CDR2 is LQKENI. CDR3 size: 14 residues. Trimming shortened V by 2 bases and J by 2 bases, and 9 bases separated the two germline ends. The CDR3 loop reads CASSPSRSQETQYF. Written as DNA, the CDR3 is TGTGCCAGCTCACCATCTAGAAGTCAAGAGACCCAGTACTTC.

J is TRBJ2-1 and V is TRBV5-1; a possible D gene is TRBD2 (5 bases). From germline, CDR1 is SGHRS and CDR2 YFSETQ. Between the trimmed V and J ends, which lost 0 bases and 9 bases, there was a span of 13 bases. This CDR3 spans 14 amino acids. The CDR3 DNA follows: TGCGCCAGCAGCTTGGCGGGGAATAGTATTGAGCAGTTCTTC. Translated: CASSLAGNSIEQFF.